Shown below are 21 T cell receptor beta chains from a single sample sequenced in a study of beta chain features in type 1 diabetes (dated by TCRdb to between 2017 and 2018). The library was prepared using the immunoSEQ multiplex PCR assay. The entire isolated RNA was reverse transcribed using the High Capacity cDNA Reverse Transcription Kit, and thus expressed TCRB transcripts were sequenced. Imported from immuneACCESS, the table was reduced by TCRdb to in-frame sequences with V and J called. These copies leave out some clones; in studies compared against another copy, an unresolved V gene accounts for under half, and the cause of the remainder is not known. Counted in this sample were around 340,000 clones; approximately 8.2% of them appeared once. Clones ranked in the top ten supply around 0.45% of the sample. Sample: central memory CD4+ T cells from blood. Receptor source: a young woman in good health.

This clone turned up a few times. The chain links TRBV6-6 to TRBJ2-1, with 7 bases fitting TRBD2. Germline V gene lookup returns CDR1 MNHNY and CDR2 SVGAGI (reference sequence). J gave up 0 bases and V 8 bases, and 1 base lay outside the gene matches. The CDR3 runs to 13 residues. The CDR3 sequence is CASRDYSYNEQFF. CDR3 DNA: TGTGCCAGCCGGGACTACTCCTACAATGAGCAGTTCTTC.

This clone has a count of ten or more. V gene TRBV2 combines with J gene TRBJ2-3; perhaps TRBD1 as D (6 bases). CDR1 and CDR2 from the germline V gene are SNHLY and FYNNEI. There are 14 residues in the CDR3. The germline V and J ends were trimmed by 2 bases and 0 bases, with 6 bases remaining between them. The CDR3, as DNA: TGTGCCAGCAGTGAACAGGGGAGCACAGATACGCAGTATTTT. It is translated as CASSEQGSTDTQYF.

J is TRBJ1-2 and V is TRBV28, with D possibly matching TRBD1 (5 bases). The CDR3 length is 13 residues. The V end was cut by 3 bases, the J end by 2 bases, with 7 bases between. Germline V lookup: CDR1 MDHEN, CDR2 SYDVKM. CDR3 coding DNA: TGTGCCAGCAGTTTGCCAGGGAACTATGGCTACACCTTC. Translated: CASSLPGNYGYTF.

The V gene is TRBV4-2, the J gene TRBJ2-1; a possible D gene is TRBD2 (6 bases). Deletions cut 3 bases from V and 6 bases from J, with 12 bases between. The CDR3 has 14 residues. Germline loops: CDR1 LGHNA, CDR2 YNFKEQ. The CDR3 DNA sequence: TGTGCCAGCAGCCATGGTCGGAGGGGCAATGAGCAGTTCTTC. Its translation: CASSHGRRGNEQFF.

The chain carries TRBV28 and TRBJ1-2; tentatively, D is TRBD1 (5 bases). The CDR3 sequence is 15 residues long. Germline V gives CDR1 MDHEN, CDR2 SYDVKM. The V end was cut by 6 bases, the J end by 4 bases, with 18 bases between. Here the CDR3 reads CASRARDWWAYGYTF. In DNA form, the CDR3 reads TGTGCCAGCAGAGCCCGGGACTGGTGGGCCTATGGCTACACCTTC.

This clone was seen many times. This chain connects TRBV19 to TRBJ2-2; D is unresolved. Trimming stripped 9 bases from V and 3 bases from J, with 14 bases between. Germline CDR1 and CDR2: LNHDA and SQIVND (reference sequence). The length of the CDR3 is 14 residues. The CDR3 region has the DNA TGTGCCAGCAAGGTCCGGAGAGACACCGGGGAGCTGTTTTTT. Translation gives CASKVRRDTGELFF.

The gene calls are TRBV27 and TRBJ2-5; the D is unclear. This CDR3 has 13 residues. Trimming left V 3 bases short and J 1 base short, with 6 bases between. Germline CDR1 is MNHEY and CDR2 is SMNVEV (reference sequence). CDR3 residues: CASSFFLQETQYF. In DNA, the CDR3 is TGTGCCAGCAGTTTCTTCCTCCAAGAGACCCAGTACTTC.

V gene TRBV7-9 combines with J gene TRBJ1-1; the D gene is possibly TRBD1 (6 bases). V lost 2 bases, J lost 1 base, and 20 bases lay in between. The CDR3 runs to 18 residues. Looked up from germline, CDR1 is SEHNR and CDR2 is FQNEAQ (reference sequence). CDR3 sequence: CASSLPSRGQYGNTEAFF. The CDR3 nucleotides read TGTGCCAGCAGCTTACCTAGCCGGGGGCAGTACGGGAACACTGAAGCTTTCTTT.

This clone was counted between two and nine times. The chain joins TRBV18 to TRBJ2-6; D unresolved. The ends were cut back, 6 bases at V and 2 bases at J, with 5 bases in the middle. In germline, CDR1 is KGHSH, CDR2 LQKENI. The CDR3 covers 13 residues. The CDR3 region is CASSDAGANVLTF. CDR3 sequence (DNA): TGTGCCAGCTCCGACGCTGGGGCCAACGTCCTGACTTTC.

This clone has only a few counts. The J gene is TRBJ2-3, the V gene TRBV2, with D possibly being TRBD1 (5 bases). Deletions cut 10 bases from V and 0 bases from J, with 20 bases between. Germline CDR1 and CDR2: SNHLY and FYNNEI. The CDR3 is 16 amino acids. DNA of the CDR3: TGTGCCACTACCTCGGACACCCCAATCAGCACAGATACGCAGTATTTT. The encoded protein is CATTSDTPISTDTQYF.

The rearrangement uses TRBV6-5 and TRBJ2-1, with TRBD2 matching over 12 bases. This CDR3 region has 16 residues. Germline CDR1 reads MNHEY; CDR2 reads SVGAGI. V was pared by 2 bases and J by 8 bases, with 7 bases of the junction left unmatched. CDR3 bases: TGTGCCAGCAGTTACCCAACGACTAGCGGGAGCCATGAGCAGTTCTTC. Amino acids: CASSYPTTSGSHEQFF.

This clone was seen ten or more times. In DNA form, the CDR3 reads TGTGCCAGCAGTTACTCCCGCGGGAGCAACACCGGGGAGCTGTTTTTT. It encodes CASSYSRGSNTGELFF. V and J are TRBV6-5 and TRBJ2-2; 7 bases match TRBD2. Unmatched junction bases numbered 3, after V lost 0 bases and J lost 2 bases. Germline loops: CDR1 MNHEY, CDR2 SVGAGI. The CDR3 is made up of 16 amino acids.

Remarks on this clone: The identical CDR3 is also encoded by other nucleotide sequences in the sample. CDR3 nucleotides: TGTGCCAGCAGCTTAGGTCCAAGCACAGATACGCAGTATTTT. This gives the protein CASSLGPSTDTQYF. The chain joins TRBV7-2 to TRBJ2-3; D is undetermined. CDR1 and CDR2 from the germline V gene are SGHTA and FQGNSA. Trimming removed 1 base from V and 0 bases from J, with 5 bases in between. The CDR3 has 14 residues.

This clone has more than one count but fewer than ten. In nucleotides, the CDR3 is TGCAGCGTTGCCCGGCTAGCTGGCGGCGGGGAGCTGTTTTTT. As protein: CSVARLAGGGELFF. This chain uses TRBV29-1 with TRBJ2-2, with D possibly matching TRBD2 (5 bases). The germline V gene has CDR1 SQVTM and CDR2 ANQGSEA. There are 14 residues in the CDR3. Deletions cut 4 bases from V and 7 bases from J, with 16 bases between.

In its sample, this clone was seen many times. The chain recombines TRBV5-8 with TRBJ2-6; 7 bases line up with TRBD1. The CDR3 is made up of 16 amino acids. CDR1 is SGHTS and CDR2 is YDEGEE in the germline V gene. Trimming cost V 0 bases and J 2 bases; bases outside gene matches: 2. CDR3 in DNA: TGTGCCAGCAGCTTGGAGACAGGGACTGGGGCCAACGTCCTGACTTTC. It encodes CASSLETGTGANVLTF.

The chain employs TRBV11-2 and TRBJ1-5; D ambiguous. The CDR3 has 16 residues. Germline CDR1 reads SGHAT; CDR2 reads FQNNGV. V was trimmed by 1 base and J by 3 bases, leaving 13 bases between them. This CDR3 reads CASSLGDDRPNQPQHF. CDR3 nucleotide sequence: TGTGCCAGCAGCTTAGGAGACGACCGGCCCAATCAGCCCCAGCATTTT.

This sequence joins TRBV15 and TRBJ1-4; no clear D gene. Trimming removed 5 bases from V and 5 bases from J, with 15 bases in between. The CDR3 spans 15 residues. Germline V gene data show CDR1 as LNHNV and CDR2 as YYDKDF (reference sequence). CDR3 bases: TGTGCCACCAGCGGCCACCGGGAGACGAATGAAAAACTGTTTTTT. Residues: CATSGHRETNEKLFF.

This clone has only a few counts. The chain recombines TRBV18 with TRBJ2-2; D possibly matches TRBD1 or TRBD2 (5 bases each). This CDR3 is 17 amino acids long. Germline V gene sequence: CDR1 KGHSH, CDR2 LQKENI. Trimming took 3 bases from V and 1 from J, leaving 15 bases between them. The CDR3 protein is CASSPIHQGVNTGELFF. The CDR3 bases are TGTGCCAGCTCACCGATCCACCAGGGAGTGAACACCGGGGAGCTGTTTTTT.

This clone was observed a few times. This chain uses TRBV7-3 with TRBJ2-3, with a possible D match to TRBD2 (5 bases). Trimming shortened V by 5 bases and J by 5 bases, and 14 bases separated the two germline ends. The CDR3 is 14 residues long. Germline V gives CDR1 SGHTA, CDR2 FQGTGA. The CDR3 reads CASSPNAEGDTQYF. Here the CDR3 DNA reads TGTGCCAGCAGCCCCAACGCCGAGGGAGATACGCAGTATTTT.

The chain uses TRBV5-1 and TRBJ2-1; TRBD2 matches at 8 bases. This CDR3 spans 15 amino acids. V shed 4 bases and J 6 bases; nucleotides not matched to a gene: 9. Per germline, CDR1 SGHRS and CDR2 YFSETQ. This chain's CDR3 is CASSPSGRGANEQFF. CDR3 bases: TGCGCCAGCAGCCCCTCCGGGAGGGGTGCCAATGAGCAGTTCTTC.

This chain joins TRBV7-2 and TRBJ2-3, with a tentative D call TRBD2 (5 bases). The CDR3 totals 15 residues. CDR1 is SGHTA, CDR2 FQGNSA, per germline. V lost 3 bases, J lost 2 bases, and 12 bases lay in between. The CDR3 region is CASSFRSGTTDTQYF. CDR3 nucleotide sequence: TGTGCCAGCAGCTTTAGAAGCGGTACCACAGATACGCAGTATTTT.